These T cell receptor beta chains were read from a single sample in a study of T cells in Graves' hyperthyroidism and ophthalmopathy. One entry per CDR3 protein, called by TCRdb with MiXCR from the multiplex PCR reads. Among about 400,000 distinct CDR3 sequences listed, roughly 15% were seen once. Sequencing was done on a sample of blood. These receptors all come from a woman aged 25 to 39 with Graves' ophthalmopathy. Each CDR3 is given with its conserved first and last residue. A D gene is named only where the DNA matches it firmly. Clone size is shown for a subset of rows, as once, few, many or a class of expanded clone.

DNA	CDR3	J	size	V	D
TGTGCCAGCAGCCGGGTGGACAGCAACACTGAAGCTTTCTTT	CASSRVDSNTEAFF	TRBJ1-1	many	TRBV3-1	NA
TGTGCCTGGATCCTCACGGGACGGCCGAACACTGAAGCTTTCTTT	CAWILTGRPNTEAFF	TRBJ1-1	many	TRBV30	NA
TGCGCCAGCAGCCAAGGCAGGTTTGAAAAACTGTTTTTT	CASSQGRFEKLFF	TRBJ1-4	few	TRBV4-1	NA
TGTGCCAGCAGCCCAAGAGGGAGAGGGAATGAGCAGTTCTTC	CASSPRGRGNEQFF	TRBJ2-1	many	TRBV3-1	NA
TGTGCTAGCGCCCCGAACACTGAAGCTTTCTTT	CASAPNTEAFF	TRBJ1-1	many	TRBV12-5	NA
TGTGCCACCAGCAGGTGGGATTCACCCCTCCACTTT	CATSRWDSPLHF	TRBJ1-6	many	TRBV15	NA
TGTGCCAGCATGATGGGCACCCTCGTGGCCCAGCATTTT	CASMMGTLVAQHF	TRBJ1-5	many	TRBV6-1	NA
TGTGCCAGCAGTTCCCGACAGGCCGATGGCTACACCTTC	CASSSRQADGYTF	TRBJ1-2	many	TRBV12-3/TRBV12-4	NA
TGTGCCAGCAGTCTTGACAATCTCGGCTACACCTTC	CASSLDNLGYTF	TRBJ1-2	many	TRBV12-3/TRBV12-4	NA
TGTGCCAGCAGCGATACCGGGACAGGTTACAATGAGCAGTTCTTC	CASSDTGTGYNEQFF	TRBJ2-1	NA	TRBV13	TRBD1
TGTGCCAGCAGCTGGGCAAAGAACACCGGGGAGCTGTTTTTT	CASSWAKNTGELFF	TRBJ2-2	many	TRBV5-5	NA
TGTGCCAGCACGCGCTTAGGGCTAGCAGCCACAGATACGCAGTATTTT	CASTRLGLAATDTQYF	TRBJ2-3	few	TRBV28	NA
TGTGCCAGTAGTATTTTTGGGTCGGGAGATACGCAGTATTTT	CASSIFGSGDTQYF	TRBJ2-3	NA	TRBV19	NA
TGTGCCAGCACCCCTGGGGGGCAGACCTACGAGCAGTACTTC	CASTPGGQTYEQYF	TRBJ2-7	many	TRBV28	NA
TGCAGTGCTACCTCCCCGGCTCGAACTGGAAACACCATATATTTT	CSATSPARTGNTIYF	TRBJ1-3	many	TRBV20-1	NA
TGTGCCAGCAGTGAAACTTCCGGAAATCAAGAGACCCAGTACTTC	CASSETSGNQETQYF	TRBJ2-5	NA	TRBV6-1	NA
TGTGCCAGCAGTTTAGGCGCCAGCGGGGGGGAGGAGACCCAGTACTTC	CASSLGASGGEETQYF	TRBJ2-5	many	TRBV12-3/TRBV12-4	TRBD2
TGTGCCACCGGGGGACTAGCGGGAGGACCGAACACCGGGGAGCTGTTTTTT	CATGGLAGGPNTGELFF	TRBJ2-2	NA	TRBV28	TRBD2
TGTGCCAGCAGCTCCCCGGGGACTAGCGGGGGCCCTTGGAATGAGCAGTTCTTC	CASSSPGTSGGPWNEQFF	TRBJ2-1	many	TRBV5-8	TRBD2
TGTGCCAGCAGTCCCCTAGCGGGTTCCTACGAGCAGTACTTC	CASSPLAGSYEQYF	TRBJ2-7	NA	TRBV27	TRBD2
TGTGCCAGCAGCCAGGGGCCTAGCGGGAGTGTCGCAGATACGCAGTATTTT	CASSQGPSGSVADTQYF	TRBJ2-3	NA	TRBV12-3/TRBV12-4	TRBD2
TGTGCCAGCAGCTCCCGGGACGGTAGAGAGACCCAGTACTTC	CASSSRDGRETQYF	TRBJ2-5	few	TRBV5-5	NA
TGTGCCAGCAGGAGGGGCTTGGGAGAACAGCGCACAGATACGCAGTATTTT	CASRRGLGEQRTDTQYF	TRBJ2-3	many	TRBV2	NA
TGTGCTAGTGGCTCCACTAGCAAGGCAGAGACCCAGTACTTC	CASGSTSKAETQYF	TRBJ2-5	NA	TRBV12-5	NA
TGTGCCAGCAGCCCTAGACAGCACTACGAGCAGTACTTC	CASSPRQHYEQYF	TRBJ2-7	many	TRBV7-8	NA
TGTGCCGAGCAGCCGAACACTGAAGCTTTCTTT	CAEQPNTEAFF	TRBJ1-1	many	TRBV7-9	NA
TGTGCCACCAGCAGAATGGACGACTCCTACAATGAGCAGTTCTTC	CATSRMDDSYNEQFF	TRBJ2-1	many	TRBV15	NA
TGTGCCAGCAGCTTGGGTGGCAGGGGGATCGCTACCGATGGCTACACCTTC	CASSLGGRGIATDGYTF	TRBJ1-2	NA	TRBV5-6	TRBD1
TGTGCCAGCGCACTGGGGGGGATTTATGGCTACACCTTC	CASALGGIYGYTF	TRBJ1-2	many	TRBV27	NA
TGTGCCAGCAGTGTCGCAGAGAACTATGGCTACACCTTC	CASSVAENYGYTF	TRBJ1-2	many	TRBV6-1	NA
TGTGCCAGCAGTCCGCCGGGGACCACTGCCAATGAGCAGTTCTTC	CASSPPGTTANEQFF	TRBJ2-1	many	TRBV28	NA
TGTGCCACCAGTGGCAGGGGGCCCACAGATACGCAGTATTTT	CATSGRGPTDTQYF	TRBJ2-3	medium-sized	TRBV24-1	TRBD1
TGTGCCAGCGGAGGGACCGGACTCGCACGGACCTATGGCTACACCTTC	CASGGTGLARTYGYTF	TRBJ1-2	many	TRBV2	NA
TGTGCCAGCACCCTTTCCATTGAGGTTGGGGAAAAACTGTTTTTT	CASTLSIEVGEKLFF	TRBJ1-4	many	TRBV5-5	NA
TGTGCCAGCAGCCGGGGACAGGTGGAAGCTTTCTTT	CASSRGQVEAFF	TRBJ1-1	many	TRBV3-1	TRBD1
TGTGCCTGGAGTTCAGGACTAGCGGGGGGGCGTGGCCCCTTAGCCAAAAACATTCAGTACTTC	CAWSSGLAGGRGPLAKNIQYF	TRBJ2-4	NA	TRBV30	TRBD2
TGTGCCAGCAGCTATTTCCCGGGACGGTTGAGCTCTGGGGCCAACGTCCTGACTTTC	CASSYFPGRLSSGANVLTF	TRBJ2-6	many	TRBV11-2	NA
TGTGCCAGCAGTCGAGTAATAGCTAGCACAGATACGCAGTATTTT	CASSRVIASTDTQYF	TRBJ2-3	few	TRBV6-1	NA
TGTGCCAGCAGCCCACAGGGGGGGTTCACCGGGGAGCTGTTTTTT	CASSPQGGFTGELFF	TRBJ2-2	many	TRBV7-8	NA
TGTGCCAGCAGCTTGACTAGCACGATTAGCACAGATACGCAGTATTTT	CASSLTSTISTDTQYF	TRBJ2-3	few	TRBV5-8	NA
TGCAGCGTCGTTAGGACGGACAATGAGCAGTTCTTC	CSVVRTDNEQFF	TRBJ2-1	few	TRBV29-1	NA
TGTGCCAGCAGTTTCAGCGGGGGGATCTACGAGCAGTACTTC	CASSFSGGIYEQYF	TRBJ2-7	many	TRBV28	TRBD2
TGTGCCAGCAGCTTAGATGCTAGCCCGGATGAGCAGTTCTTC	CASSLDASPDEQFF	TRBJ2-1	many	TRBV11-2	NA
TGTGCCAGTACGACGACGGGGAGCTCCTACGAGCAGTACTTC	CASTTTGSSYEQYF	TRBJ2-7	few	TRBV19	NA
TGCAGCACTGGGACAGCACCTTACGAGCAGTACTTC	CSTGTAPYEQYF	TRBJ2-7	many	TRBV20-1	TRBD1
TGTGCCAGTGAGGGAGGAGTCGGCAATCAGCCCCAGCATTTT	CASEGGVGNQPQHF	TRBJ1-5	few	TRBV19	NA
TGTGCCAGCAGCTCATTAGGATCCCGACTGACCCAGTACTTC	CASSSLGSRLTQYF	TRBJ2-5	many	TRBV27	NA
TGTGCCAGCTCACCAGGGACAGGTCGCGAAAAACTGTTTTTT	CASSPGTGREKLFF	TRBJ1-4	many	TRBV18	TRBD1
TGTGCCAGCAGTCTAAGACAGCACACTGAAGCTTTCTTT	CASSLRQHTEAFF	TRBJ1-1	many	TRBV12-3/TRBV12-4	NA
TGTGCCAGCACGAGCAGGGACCTTAGCACAGATACGCAGTATTTT	CASTSRDLSTDTQYF	TRBJ2-3	few	TRBV28	NA
TGTGCCAGCAGCCTCCTGACCCTAGCGGGGGGGCACACCTACAATGAGCAGTTCTTC	CASSLLTLAGGHTYNEQFF	TRBJ2-1	many	TRBV6-1	TRBD2
TGTGCCACCAGTGACATAGATACGCAGTATTTT	CATSDIDTQYF	TRBJ2-3	NA	TRBV24-1	NA
TGCAGTGCTAGAGATACTTTGACAGGGTTGGACTATGGCTACACCTTC	CSARDTLTGLDYGYTF	TRBJ1-2	many	TRBV20-1	TRBD1
TGTGCCAGCAGTTTATCGATCGGCGGACACACCGGGGAGCTGTTTTTT	CASSLSIGGHTGELFF	TRBJ2-2	few	TRBV27	NA
TGCAGTGCTAGAGGCGACACAGATACGCAGTATTTT	CSARGDTDTQYF	TRBJ2-3	many	TRBV20-1	NA